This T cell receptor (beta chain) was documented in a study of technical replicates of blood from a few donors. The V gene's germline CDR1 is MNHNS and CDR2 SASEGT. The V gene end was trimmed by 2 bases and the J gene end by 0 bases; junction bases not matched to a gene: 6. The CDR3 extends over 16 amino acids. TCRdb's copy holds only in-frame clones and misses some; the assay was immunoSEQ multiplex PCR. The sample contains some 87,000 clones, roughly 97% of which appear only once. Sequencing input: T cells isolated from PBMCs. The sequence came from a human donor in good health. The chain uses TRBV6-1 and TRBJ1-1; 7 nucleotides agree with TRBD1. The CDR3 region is CASSEFPGQLNTEAFF. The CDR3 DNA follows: TGTGCCAGCAGTGAATTTCCGGGACAGCTGAACACTGAAGCTTTCTTT.